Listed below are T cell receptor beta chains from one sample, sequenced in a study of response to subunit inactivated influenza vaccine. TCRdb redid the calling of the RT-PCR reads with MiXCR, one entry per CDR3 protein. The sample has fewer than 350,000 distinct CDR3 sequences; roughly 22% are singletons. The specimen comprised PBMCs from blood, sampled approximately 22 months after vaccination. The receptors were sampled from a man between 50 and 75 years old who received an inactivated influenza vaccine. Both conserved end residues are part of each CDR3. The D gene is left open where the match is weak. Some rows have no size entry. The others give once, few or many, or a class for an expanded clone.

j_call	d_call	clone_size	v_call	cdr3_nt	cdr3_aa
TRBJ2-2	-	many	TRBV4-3	TGCGCCAGCAGCCAAGATAACAGACCCACCGGGGAGCTGTTTTTT	CASSQDNRPTGELFF
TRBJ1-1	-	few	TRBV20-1	TGCAGTGCTAGTGGGGCAGGGGAGAGGAACACTGAAGCTTTCTTT	CSASGAGERNTEAFF
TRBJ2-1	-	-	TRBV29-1	TGCAGCGCGGAGAGCCATGAGCAGTTCTTC	CSAESHEQFF
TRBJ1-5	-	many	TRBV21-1	TGTGCCACAGTTGGACAGAGGCCTTTGAAGAGCAATCAGCCCCAGCATTTT	CATVGQRPLKSNQPQHF
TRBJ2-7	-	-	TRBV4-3	TGCGCCAGCAGCCAAGATCCCAGGGCGTGGTTCGAGCAATACTTC	CASSQDPRAWFEQYF
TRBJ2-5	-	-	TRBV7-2	TGTGCCAGCAGCACCCCTTTCTCGGGGGCGTACCAAGAGACCCAGTACTTC	CASSTPFSGAYQETQYF
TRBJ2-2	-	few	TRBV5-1	TGCGCCAGCAGCTTGGGCTTGAGGGACGGGGAGCTGTTTTTT	CASSLGLRDGELFF
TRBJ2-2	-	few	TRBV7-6	TGTGCCAGCAGCTTAAACAGATACACCGGGGAGCTGTTTTTT	CASSLNRYTGELFF
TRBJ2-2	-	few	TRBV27	TGTGCCAGCAGTTTATCCTTCCCCGGGGAGCTGTTTTTT	CASSLSFPGELFF
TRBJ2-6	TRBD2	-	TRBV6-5	TGTGCCAGCAGTTACTCAGGCGGGGGGGCCGGTGGGGCCAACGTCCTGACTTTC	CASSYSGGGAGGANVLTF
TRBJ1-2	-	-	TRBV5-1	TGCGCCAGCAGCTTGGATAGTTCGGGGGCGCAGGGCTACACCTTC	CASSLDSSGAQGYTF
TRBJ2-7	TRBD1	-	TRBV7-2	TGTGCCAGCAGCTTAGAAGGGGGCGCGCCCTACGAGCAGTACTTC	CASSLEGGAPYEQYF
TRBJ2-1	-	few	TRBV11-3	TGTGCCAGCAGCCCCTCGGCGGGGAAACACTACAATGAGCAGTTCTTC	CASSPSAGKHYNEQFF
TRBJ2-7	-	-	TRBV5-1	TGCGCCAGCAGCTCCGGACTTCCGGGACACTTCTACGAGCAGTACTTC	CASSSGLPGHFYEQYF
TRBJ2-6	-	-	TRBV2	TGTGCCAGCAGGGCTAGCTCTGGGGCCAACGTCCTGACTTTC	CASRASSGANVLTF
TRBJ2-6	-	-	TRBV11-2	TGCGCCTCGGGCTCTGGGGCCAACGTCCTGACTTTC	CASGSGANVLTF
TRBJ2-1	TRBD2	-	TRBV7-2	TGTGCCAGCAGCTTTCCCCGACTAGCGGGGGGGCGAGGGGAGCAGTTCTTC	CASSFPRLAGGRGEQFF
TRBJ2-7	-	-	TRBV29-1	TGCAGCGTTGAAGATATACCCTCCTACGAGCAGTACTTC	CSVEDIPSYEQYF
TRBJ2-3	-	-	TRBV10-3	TGTGCCATAGGGAAAGGGGGTAGCCTCCCAGATACGCAGTATTTT	CAIGKGGSLPDTQYF
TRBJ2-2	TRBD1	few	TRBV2	TGTGCCAGCAATCGGGACAGGGGATCCCGCGCAAGGGAGCTGTTTTTT	CASNRDRGSRARELFF
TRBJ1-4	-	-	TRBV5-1	TGCGCCAGCAGCCGGGAGGGGGTCGGTGAAAAACTGTTTTTT	CASSREGVGEKLFF
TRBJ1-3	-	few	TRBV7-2	TGTGCCAGCAGCTTAGTTTCAGGGGAGGGGAACACCATATATTTT	CASSLVSGEGNTIYF
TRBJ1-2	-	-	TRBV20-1	TGCAGTGCTAGAGATATAACAGGGCCCAACTATGGCTACACCTTC	CSARDITGPNYGYTF
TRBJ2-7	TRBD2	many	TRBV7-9	TGTGCCAGCAGCTTAGTGACTAGCGGGACCTACGAGCAGTACTTC	CASSLVTSGTYEQYF